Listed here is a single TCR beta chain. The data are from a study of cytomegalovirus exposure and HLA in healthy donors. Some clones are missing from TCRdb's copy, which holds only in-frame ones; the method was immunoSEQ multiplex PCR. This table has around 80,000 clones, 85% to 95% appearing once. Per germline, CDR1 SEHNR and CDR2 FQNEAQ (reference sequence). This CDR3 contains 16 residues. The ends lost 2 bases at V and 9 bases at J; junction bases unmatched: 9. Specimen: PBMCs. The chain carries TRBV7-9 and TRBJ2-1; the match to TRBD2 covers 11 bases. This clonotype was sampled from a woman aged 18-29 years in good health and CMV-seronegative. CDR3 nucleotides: TGTGCCAGCAGCTTAACCCTTAGCGGGAGGGCCGGTGAGCAGTTCTTC. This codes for CASSLTLSGRAGEQFF.